This T cell receptor (beta chain) derives from a study of T cell repertoires in cytomegalovirus infection. J gave up 7 bases and V 4 bases, and 12 bases lay outside the gene matches. Germline loops: CDR1 LNHDA, CDR2 SQIVND (reference sequence). This CDR3 is built from 16 residues. On this clonotype itself: The antigen is undetermined.

TCRdb fed the reads into MiXCR, producing one record per CDR3 protein. The data contain just under 500,000 distinct CDR3 sequences, roughly a third of them singletons. This specimen consisted of cultured PBMCs, obtained from culture after CMV antigen stimulation. The chain recombines TRBV19 with TRBJ2-1, with 8 positions matching TRBD1. The TCR sequence derives from a human donor in good health (CMV status not recorded). Some clones in this sample may be carry-over from other donors' samples. The CDR3 DNA follows: TGTGCCAGTAGTACAGCCGGGACAGGCTGGGGGAATGAGCAGTTCTTC. It yields the protein CASSTAGTGWGNEQFF.